This T cell receptor beta chain emerged from a study of T-cell memory formation after mild COVID-19. Study-level background: There were largely donor-specific TCR clusters.

The J segment lost 6 bases and the V segment lost 5 bases, leaving 4 bases of the junction unmatched. Germline V gives CDR1 MNHEY, CDR2 SVGEGT. This CDR3 has 15 residues. Study results and caveats: The appearance of some responding clones in pre-infection memory suggested that cross-reactive memory joined. The study found contracting CD4+ clones mainly in CM and EM and contracting CD8+ clones in EMRA.

This clonotype was found a few times. The antigen remains unidentified. TCRdb reprocessed the 5' RACE reads with MiXCR, giving one entry per CDR3 protein. The sample yields hundreds of thousands of distinct CDR3 sequences, under 8.5% seen once. The sequence was collected from a man aged 18 to 30 who had mild COVID-19 (a few samples of this study predate the infection). Cell type and time point are not known. Sequencing used PBMCs or a T cell subset sorted from them (not recorded which). The chain links TRBV6-2 or TRBV6-3 to TRBJ2-1; 13 positions match TRBD2. The CDR3 DNA follows: TGTGCCAGCAGTCCACTAGCGGGGGGGCTCAATGAGCAGTTCTTC. Amino acid sequence: CASSPLAGGLNEQFF.